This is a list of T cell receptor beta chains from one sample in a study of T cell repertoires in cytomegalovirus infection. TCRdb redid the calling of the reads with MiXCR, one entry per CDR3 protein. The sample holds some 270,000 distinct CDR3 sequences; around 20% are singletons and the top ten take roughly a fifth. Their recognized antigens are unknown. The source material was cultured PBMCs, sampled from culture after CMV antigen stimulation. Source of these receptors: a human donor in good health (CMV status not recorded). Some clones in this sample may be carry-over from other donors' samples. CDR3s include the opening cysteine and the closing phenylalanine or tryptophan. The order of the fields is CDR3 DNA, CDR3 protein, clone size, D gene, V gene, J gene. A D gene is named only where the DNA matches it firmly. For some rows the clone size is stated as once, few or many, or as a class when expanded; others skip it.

cdr3_nt: TGTGCCAGCAGTTTTTCAGGGGCATTGGATACGCAGTATTTT
cdr3_aa: CASSFSGALDTQYF
clone_size: .
d_call: .
v_call: TRBV12-3/TRBV12-4
j_call: TRBJ2-3

cdr3_nt: TGTCCCAGCAGTCTCGGGGGGGCTGGAGATACGCAGTATTTT
cdr3_aa: CPSSLGGAGDTQYF
clone_size: .
d_call: TRBD2
v_call: TRBV12-3/TRBV12-4
j_call: TRBJ2-3

cdr3_nt: TGTGCCAGCAGCCCGAGTCCGGGGGGAGGGTACGAGCAGTACTTC
cdr3_aa: CASSPSPGGGYEQYF
clone_size: .
d_call: TRBD2
v_call: TRBV4-2
j_call: TRBJ2-7

cdr3_nt: TGTGCTAGCAGCTTAGGGTTGGCAGTTCAAGAGACCCAGTACTTC
cdr3_aa: CASSLGLAVQETQYF
clone_size: many
d_call: .
v_call: TRBV7-7
j_call: TRBJ2-5

cdr3_nt: TGTGCCTGGAGTTCAGGGTATAGCAATCAGCCCCAGCATTTT
cdr3_aa: CAWSSGYSNQPQHF
clone_size: few
d_call: .
v_call: TRBV30
j_call: TRBJ1-5

cdr3_nt: TGTGCCAGCAGTTTCCAGGGCTCTGAAGCTTTCTTT
cdr3_aa: CASSFQGSEAFF
clone_size: .
d_call: .
v_call: TRBV28
j_call: TRBJ1-1

cdr3_nt: TGTGCCAGCTCCCCGAAGGGGATTAGCGGGAGAGCAGATACGCAGTATTTT
cdr3_aa: CASSPKGISGRADTQYF
clone_size: once
d_call: TRBD2
v_call: TRBV18
j_call: TRBJ2-3

cdr3_nt: TGTGCCAGCAGCTGGGACAGGGAAGTACTTCAGCCCCAGCATTTT
cdr3_aa: CASSWDREVLQPQHF
clone_size: many
d_call: TRBD1
v_call: TRBV7-9
j_call: TRBJ1-5

cdr3_nt: TGTGCCAGCAGTGAACCCGAAGCAGGCGCTAGCACAGATACGCAGTATTTT
cdr3_aa: CASSEPEAGASTDTQYF
clone_size: few
d_call: .
v_call: TRBV6-1
j_call: TRBJ2-3

cdr3_nt: TGTGCCAGCAGCGTAGAACAGGGAGGTTTTGGTGGCTACACCTTC
cdr3_aa: CASSVEQGGFGGYTF
clone_size: .
d_call: .
v_call: TRBV9
j_call: TRBJ1-2

cdr3_nt: TGTGCCAGCCTACGGGACAGGTTAGGGAATGAGCAGTTCTTC
cdr3_aa: CASLRDRLGNEQFF
clone_size: .
d_call: TRBD1
v_call: TRBV12-3/TRBV12-4
j_call: TRBJ2-1

cdr3_nt: TGTGCCAGCAGCTTACCGCCGATCCACAATGAGCAGTTCTTC
cdr3_aa: CASSLPPIHNEQFF
clone_size: .
d_call: .
v_call: TRBV5-6
j_call: TRBJ2-1

cdr3_nt: TGTGCCAGCCTGAAAAACAGGGCGCAAGAGACCCAGTACTTC
cdr3_aa: CASLKNRAQETQYF
clone_size: .
d_call: .
v_call: TRBV7-2
j_call: TRBJ2-5

cdr3_nt: TGTGCCAGCAGCTTAGCGCAGGGGGAGTATGGCTACACCTTC
cdr3_aa: CASSLAQGEYGYTF
clone_size: many
d_call: TRBD1
v_call: TRBV7-2
j_call: TRBJ1-2

cdr3_nt: TGTGCCAGCAGCTTAGATGATAGCGGGAGGTCTCATGAGCAGTTCTTC
cdr3_aa: CASSLDDSGRSHEQFF
clone_size: few
d_call: TRBD2
v_call: TRBV11-3
j_call: TRBJ2-1

cdr3_nt: TGCGCCAGCAGCTACGGGGGGAGTAACACTGAAGCTTTCTTT
cdr3_aa: CASSYGGSNTEAFF
clone_size: few
d_call: .
v_call: TRBV4-1
j_call: TRBJ1-1

cdr3_nt: TGTGCCACCTGGGGGGGGCTGGGGGAGACCCAGTACTTC
cdr3_aa: CATWGGLGETQYF
clone_size: many
d_call: .
v_call: TRBV24-1
j_call: TRBJ2-5

cdr3_nt: TGTGCCAGCAGCTTAGCCCAAGGGGGCAGGTTGGGACTGTTTTTT
cdr3_aa: CASSLAQGGRLGLFF
clone_size: many
d_call: TRBD1
v_call: TRBV7-8
j_call: TRBJ1-4

cdr3_nt: TGTGCTAGTGGTACCGATGGTGGAACCTACAATGAGCAGTTCTTC
cdr3_aa: CASGTDGGTYNEQFF
clone_size: many
d_call: .
v_call: TRBV12-5
j_call: TRBJ2-1

cdr3_nt: TGTGCCAGCAGCTCGGGGGGAATGGTCAAGACCCTCCACTTT
cdr3_aa: CASSSGGMVKTLHF
clone_size: many
d_call: .
v_call: TRBV7-2
j_call: TRBJ1-6

cdr3_nt: TGTGCCACCAGTGATTTCAGACAAGCGAACACCGGGGAGCTGTTTTTT
cdr3_aa: CATSDFRQANTGELFF
clone_size: .
d_call: .
v_call: TRBV24-1
j_call: TRBJ2-2

cdr3_nt: TGTGCCAGCAGTTTAGGGGCCCGGCCCCAGCATTTT
cdr3_aa: CASSLGARPQHF
clone_size: few
d_call: .
v_call: TRBV12-3/TRBV12-4
j_call: TRBJ1-5

cdr3_nt: TGCGCCAGCAGCCAACACTCTAGCGGGAGGGCCGCGTACGATGAGCAGTTCTTC
cdr3_aa: CASSQHSSGRAAYDEQFF
clone_size: .
d_call: TRBD2
v_call: TRBV4-3
j_call: TRBJ2-1

cdr3_nt: TGTGCCAGCAGTATGGGGGCCCAAGAGACCCAGTACTTC
cdr3_aa: CASSMGAQETQYF
clone_size: .
d_call: .
v_call: TRBV6-1
j_call: TRBJ2-5

cdr3_nt: TGTGCCACCAGCGGGTACAGGGGGAAGACCCAGTACTTC
cdr3_aa: CATSGYRGKTQYF
clone_size: few
d_call: TRBD1
v_call: TRBV15
j_call: TRBJ2-5

cdr3_nt: TGTGCCATCAGTGAGGAACAGCTAACAGATAAGCAGTATTTT
cdr3_aa: CAISEEQLTDKQYF
clone_size: .
d_call: .
v_call: TRBV10-3
j_call: TRBJ2-3

cdr3_nt: TGCAGCGTCGGACAGCCTAGCTCCTACAATGAGCAGTTCTTC
cdr3_aa: CSVGQPSSYNEQFF
clone_size: .
d_call: .
v_call: TRBV29-1
j_call: TRBJ2-1

cdr3_nt: TGTGCCAGCAGTCCAGCTACTGAAGCTTTCTTT
cdr3_aa: CASSPATEAFF
clone_size: .
d_call: .
v_call: TRBV12-3/TRBV12-4
j_call: TRBJ1-1

cdr3_nt: TGTGCCAGCAGTGAAGTGTTGGGACTAGCGGGAGGTTTCTACAATGAGCAGTTCTTC
cdr3_aa: CASSEVLGLAGGFYNEQFF
clone_size: .
d_call: TRBD2
v_call: TRBV25-1
j_call: TRBJ2-1

cdr3_nt: TGTGCCAGTAGTATGAGGACGGGTGGCTCTGGAAACACCATATATTTT
cdr3_aa: CASSMRTGGSGNTIYF
clone_size: .
d_call: .
v_call: TRBV19
j_call: TRBJ1-3

cdr3_nt: TGTGCCAGCAGGGCCGGACTAGCGGACCAAGAGACCCAGTACTTC
cdr3_aa: CASRAGLADQETQYF
clone_size: few
d_call: TRBD2
v_call: TRBV7-2
j_call: TRBJ2-5

cdr3_nt: TGTGCCAGCAGCGCCCCTAGGGAGGTTGAGCAGTTCTTC
cdr3_aa: CASSAPREVEQFF
clone_size: few
d_call: .
v_call: TRBV5-4
j_call: TRBJ2-1

cdr3_nt: TGTGCCAGCAGAGCCGGCCCCGGAGATACGCAGTATTTT
cdr3_aa: CASRAGPGDTQYF
clone_size: many
d_call: .
v_call: TRBV7-2
j_call: TRBJ2-3

cdr3_nt: TGTGCCATCAGTGATTCCCCAGGGGGGAGCAATCAGCCCCAGCATTTT
cdr3_aa: CAISDSPGGSNQPQHF
clone_size: .
d_call: TRBD1
v_call: TRBV10-3
j_call: TRBJ1-5

cdr3_nt: TGTGCCAGCAGCTCGGATGGGACTCGTGGATGGGGGGAGCAGTACTTC
cdr3_aa: CASSSDGTRGWGEQYF
clone_size: few
d_call: .
v_call: TRBV7-8
j_call: TRBJ2-7

cdr3_nt: TGTGCCAGCAGTTACTCTCGAAGCGGGAAGTCGGATGAGCAGTTCTTC
cdr3_aa: CASSYSRSGKSDEQFF
clone_size: many
d_call: TRBD2
v_call: TRBV6-5
j_call: TRBJ2-1

cdr3_nt: TGTGCCAGTAGCGACAGGATTGAGACCCAGTACTTC
cdr3_aa: CASSDRIETQYF
clone_size: .
d_call: .
v_call: TRBV19
j_call: TRBJ2-5

cdr3_nt: TGTGCCAGCAGCGAGGGGAGCCGGCAAGATACGCAGTATTTT
cdr3_aa: CASSEGSRQDTQYF
clone_size: .
d_call: .
v_call: TRBV6-4
j_call: TRBJ2-3

cdr3_nt: TGTGCCAGTAGTACTTTGGGATCCCCCGGGGAGCTGTTTTTT
cdr3_aa: CASSTLGSPGELFF
clone_size: .
d_call: .
v_call: TRBV19
j_call: TRBJ2-2

cdr3_nt: TGTGCCAGCAGCTTAGACGCTGGGGCCAACGTCCTGACTTTC
cdr3_aa: CASSLDAGANVLTF
clone_size: .
d_call: .
v_call: TRBV7-2
j_call: TRBJ2-6

cdr3_nt: TGTGCCAGCAGCGTACTAGCGGTCGGCACCGGGGAGCTGTTTTTT
cdr3_aa: CASSVLAVGTGELFF
clone_size: many
d_call: TRBD2
v_call: TRBV7-6
j_call: TRBJ2-2

cdr3_nt: TGTGCCAGCAGCTTATCAGAGCCTACCCGAAGTGAGCAGTTCTTC
cdr3_aa: CASSLSEPTRSEQFF
clone_size: few
d_call: .
v_call: TRBV5-4
j_call: TRBJ2-1

cdr3_nt: TGTGCCAGCAGCCTGCGGGGGATAGCGGGAGCCTACAATGAGCAGTTCTTC
cdr3_aa: CASSLRGIAGAYNEQFF
clone_size: many
d_call: TRBD2
v_call: TRBV7-2
j_call: TRBJ2-1

cdr3_nt: TGTGCTAGTGCCCTACTCAATGAGCAGTTCTTC
cdr3_aa: CASALLNEQFF
clone_size: .
d_call: .
v_call: TRBV12-5
j_call: TRBJ2-1

cdr3_nt: TGTGCCAGCAGCTTCGTACTAAACTCCTACAATGAGCAGTTCTTC
cdr3_aa: CASSFVLNSYNEQFF
clone_size: .
d_call: .
v_call: TRBV7-2
j_call: TRBJ2-1

cdr3_nt: TGTGCCAGCACCCCGGCCGGGACCCGAGGCAATCAGCCCCAGCATTTT
cdr3_aa: CASTPAGTRGNQPQHF
clone_size: .
d_call: .
v_call: TRBV7-8
j_call: TRBJ1-5

cdr3_nt: TGTGCCAGCAGCCCAGCTGGGGATACGCAGTATTTT
cdr3_aa: CASSPAGDTQYF
clone_size: many
d_call: .
v_call: TRBV7-2
j_call: TRBJ2-3

cdr3_nt: TGCAGTGCTAGAGAAGTGGGGGGCGGGCAGCCCCAGCATTTT
cdr3_aa: CSAREVGGGQPQHF
clone_size: .
d_call: .
v_call: TRBV20-1
j_call: TRBJ1-5

cdr3_nt: TGTGCCAGCAGCCCCTGGTCCGCTGGAGCTCTAGATACGCAGTATTTT
cdr3_aa: CASSPWSAGALDTQYF
clone_size: .
d_call: .
v_call: TRBV6-2/TRBV6-3
j_call: TRBJ2-3

cdr3_nt: TGTGCCAGCAGTTACACCAGACTAGCTTTTCAAGAGACCCAGTACTTC
cdr3_aa: CASSYTRLAFQETQYF
clone_size: .
d_call: TRBD2
v_call: TRBV6-6
j_call: TRBJ2-5

cdr3_nt: TGCGCCAGCAGCCAAGATCCAATGACAGGGATCGAGTTCTTC
cdr3_aa: CASSQDPMTGIEFF
clone_size: .
d_call: TRBD1
v_call: TRBV4-1
j_call: TRBJ2-1